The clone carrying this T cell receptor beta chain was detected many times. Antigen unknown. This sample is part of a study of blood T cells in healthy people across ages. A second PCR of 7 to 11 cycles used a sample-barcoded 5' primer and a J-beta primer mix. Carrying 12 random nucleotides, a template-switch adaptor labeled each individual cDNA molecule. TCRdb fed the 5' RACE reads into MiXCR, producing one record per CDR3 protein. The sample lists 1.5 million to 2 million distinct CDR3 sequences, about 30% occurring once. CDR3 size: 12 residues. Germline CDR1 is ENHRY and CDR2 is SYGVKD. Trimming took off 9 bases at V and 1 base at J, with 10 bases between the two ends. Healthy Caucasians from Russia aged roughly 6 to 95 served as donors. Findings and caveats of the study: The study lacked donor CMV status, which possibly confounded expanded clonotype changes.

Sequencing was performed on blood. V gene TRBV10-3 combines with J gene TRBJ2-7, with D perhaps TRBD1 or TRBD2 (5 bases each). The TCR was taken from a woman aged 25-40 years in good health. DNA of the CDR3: TGTGCCATTCGGGGCGGATCCTACGAGCAGTACTTC. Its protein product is CAIRGGSYEQYF.